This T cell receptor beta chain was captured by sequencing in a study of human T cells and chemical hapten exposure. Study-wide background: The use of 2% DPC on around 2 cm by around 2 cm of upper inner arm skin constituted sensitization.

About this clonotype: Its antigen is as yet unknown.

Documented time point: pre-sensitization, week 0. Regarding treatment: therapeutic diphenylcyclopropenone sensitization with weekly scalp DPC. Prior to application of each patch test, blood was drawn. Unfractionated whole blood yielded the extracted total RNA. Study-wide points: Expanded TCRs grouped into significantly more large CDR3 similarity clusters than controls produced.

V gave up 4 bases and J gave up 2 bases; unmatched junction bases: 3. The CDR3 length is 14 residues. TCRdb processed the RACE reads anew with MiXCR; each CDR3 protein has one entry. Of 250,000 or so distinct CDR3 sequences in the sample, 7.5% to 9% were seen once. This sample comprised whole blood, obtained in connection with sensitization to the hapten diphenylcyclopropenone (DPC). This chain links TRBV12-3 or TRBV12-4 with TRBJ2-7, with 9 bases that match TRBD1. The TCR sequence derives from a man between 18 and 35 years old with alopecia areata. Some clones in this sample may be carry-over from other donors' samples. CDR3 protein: CASSSGQGTYEQYV. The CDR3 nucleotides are TGTGCCAGCAGTTCCGGACAGGGGACCTACGAGCAGTACGTC.